This T cell receptor (beta chain) was captured by sequencing in a study of shared clonotypes between healthy human individuals. After removal of 2 bases from V and 5 bases from J, the junction contained 6 bases not matched to a gene. Germline lookup yields CDR1 SEHNR and CDR2 FQNEAQ (reference sequence). The CDR3 consists of 15 residues. CD45RO-negative, CCR7-positively selected cells formed the naive CD8 fraction, excluding terminally differentiated effector memory CD45RA+ cells. Repertoires were generated with immunoSEQ multiplex PCR, while TCRdb's copy carries only in-frame clones and drops some. Of some 2.1 million clones in the sample, roughly 95% were seen once.

The receptor was isolated from a young man in good health. The V gene is TRBV7-9, the J gene TRBJ2-5; 9 bases map to TRBD1. The specimen was naive CD8+ T cells sorted from blood. The CDR3 spells CASSLSTGGQETQYF. CDR3 bases: TGTGCCAGCAGCTTATCGACAGGGGGTCAGGAGACCCAGTACTTC. Full variable domain (remainder filled in from reference TRBV7-9 and TRBJ2-5): DTGVSQNPRHKITKRGQNVTFRCDPISEHNRLYWYRQTLGQGPEFLTYFQNEAQLEKSRLLSDRFSAERPKGSFSTLEIQRTEQGDSAMYLCASSLSTGGQETQYFGPGTRLLVL.